A few counts support the clone carrying this T cell receptor beta chain. The data stem from a study of T cells in narcolepsy. Assay: immunoSEQ multiplex PCR; the TCRdb copy retains only in-frame clones and omits some. This repertoire shows 34,000 or so clones, roughly 80% found once; its top ten account for roughly 3.5%. The sequenced sample was memory (CD45RA-) CD4+ T cells from blood. This TCR derives from a human donor in good health.

CDR3 coding DNA: TGTGCCAGCAGTTATTCACCCCTCCCGGGCACCGGGGAGCTGTTTTTT. It yields the protein CASSYSPLPGTGELFF. The V call is TRBV6-5, the J call TRBJ2-2; the D is unclear. Trimming shortened V by 3 bases and J by 4 bases, and 15 bases separated the two germline ends. The germline V gene has CDR1 MNHEY and CDR2 SVGAGI. The CDR3 consists of 16 residues.